These T cell receptor beta chains were read from a single sample in a study of shared T cell receptors in the human thymus. This table comes from immunoSEQ multiplex PCR, and its TCRdb copy is limited to in-frame clones, with some not included. The sample yields 600,000 to 900,000 clones, over 75% seen once. The sample also formed part of further work on human thymus T cells.

Sequencing was performed on thymocytes. These receptors were taken from a girl in the first two years of life with a congenital heart defect. CDR3s include the opening cysteine and the closing phenylalanine or tryptophan. A D gene is named only where the DNA matches it firmly. The listing skips clone size in some rows; elsewhere it reads once, few, many or a size class.

clone size	D gene	V gene	J gene	CDR3 protein	CDR3 DNA
-	TRBD2	TRBV7-3	TRBJ2-3	CASSMSGVQDTQYF	TGTGCCAGCAGCATGAGCGGGGTCCAAGATACGCAGTATTTT
once	-	TRBV14	TRBJ1-3	CASSRTDSGSGNTIYF	TGTGCCAGCAGCCGTACGGACAGTGGTTCTGGAAACACCATATATTTT
-	TRBD2	TRBV15	TRBJ2-1	CATSRGGGLAITPWIYNEQFF	TGTGCCACCAGCAGAGGGGGCGGACTAGCGATCACTCCTTGGATCTACAATGAGCAGTTCTTC
few	TRBD1	TRBV5-5	TRBJ1-2	CASSPRTGRGLRGYTF	TGTGCCAGCAGCCCCCGGACAGGGAGGGGACTTAGGGGCTACACCTTC
-	TRBD1	TRBV25-1	TRBJ1-6	CASSDRDSYNSPLHF	TGTGCCAGCAGTGATAGGGACAGCTATAATTCCCCCCTCCACTTT
-	TRBD1	TRBV10-2	TRBJ1-5	CASSPWTGYQPQHF	TGCGCCAGCAGTCCTTGGACAGGATATCAGCCCCAGCATTTT
-	TRBD2	TRBV15	TRBJ2-7	CATPRSGGEYEQYF	TGTGCCACCCCCAGGAGCGGGGGGGAATACGAGCAGTACTTC
-	TRBD1	TRBV25-1	TRBJ1-1	CASSGAPAGGGGTEAFF	TGTGCCAGCAGTGGAGCCCCGGCAGGGGGCGGAGGCACTGAAGCTTTCTTT
-	TRBD1	TRBV5-1	TRBJ1-1	CASRKDRGVKGTFF	TGCGCCAGCAGAAAGGACAGGGGGGTAAAGGGGACTTTCTTT
-	-	TRBV4-1	TRBJ1-2	CASSQDEADFYGYTF	TGCGCCAGCAGCCAAGATGAGGCTGATTTCTATGGCTACACCTTC
few	TRBD1	TRBV27	TRBJ2-1	CASSLYFETSSRDRRPNEQFF	TGTGCCAGCAGTTTATATTTCGAGACTTCTTCCCGGGACAGACGACCTAATGAGCAGTTCTTC
-	TRBD1	TRBV28	TRBJ2-1	CASLLRGLSYNEQFF	TGTGCCAGCCTCCTGAGGGGGCTATCCTACAATGAGCAGTTCTTC
-	-	TRBV6-1	TRBJ1-5	CASRLNSNQPQHF	TGTGCCAGCCGACTGAATAGCAATCAGCCCCAGCATTTT
-	-	TRBV4-3	TRBJ1-2	CASSQDLRGAYGYTF	TGCGCCAGCAGCCAAGATCTCAGGGGCGCCTATGGCTACACCTTC
-	-	TRBV14	TRBJ2-7	CASSPQTRAEQYF	TGTGCCAGCAGCCCACAGACCAGAGCCGAGCAGTACTTC
-	TRBD2	TRBV27	TRBJ2-3	CASSPPRAGGTDTQYF	TGTGCCAGCAGTCCCCCCCGAGCGGGAGGAACAGATACGCAGTATTTT
-	-	TRBV9	TRBJ1-3	CASSVGGVAGNTIYF	TGTGCCAGCAGCGTAGGGGGGGTCGCTGGAAACACCATATATTTT
-	-	TRBV14	TRBJ2-5	CASSQSRLQRETQYF	TGTGCCAGCAGCCAATCTCGTCTCCAGCGAGAGACCCAGTACTTC
-	TRBD2	TRBV12-5	TRBJ2-5	CASRPRRTIESRTSHTLDQETQYF	TGTGCTAGTCGGCCCCGTCGGACTATTGAATCGCGGACTAGCCATACTTTAGACCAAGAGACCCAGTACTTC
-	TRBD1	TRBV7-2	TRBJ2-7	CASSLEGTGASYEQYF	TGTGCCAGCAGCTTAGAAGGGACAGGGGCCTCCTACGAGCAGTACTTC
few	TRBD1	TRBV19	TRBJ2-7	CASSIAPGTVYEQYF	TGTGCCAGTAGTATAGCTCCCGGGACAGTCTACGAGCAGTACTTC
-	TRBD1	TRBV7-3	TRBJ1-6	CASSWRGDRTDSPLHF	TGTGCCAGCAGCTGGCGAGGGGACAGAACAGATTCACCCCTCCACTTT
once	TRBD1	TRBV30	TRBJ1-1	CAWDWDRAMGTEAFF	TGTGCCTGGGACTGGGACAGGGCGATGGGCACTGAAGCTTTCTTT
-	TRBD2	TRBV28	TRBJ2-1	CASSPERGGSYNEQFF	TGTGCCAGCAGCCCAGAGCGGGGGGGCTCCTACAATGAGCAGTTCTTC
-	-	TRBV5-5	TRBJ2-7	CASSFSGSYEQYF	TGTGCCAGCAGCTTCTCCGGTAGCTACGAGCAGTACTTC
few	TRBD1	TRBV4-1	TRBJ2-2	CASSQVGALRRGQGSRTGELFF	TGCGCCAGCAGCCAAGTAGGCGCACTGAGGAGGGGACAGGGGAGCCGCACCGGGGAGCTGTTTTTT
-	-	TRBV27	TRBJ2-7	CASRLGQAAYEQYF	TGTGCCAGCCGCTTGGGCCAAGCAGCCTACGAGCAGTACTTC
-	-	TRBV27	TRBJ2-2	CASSPSNTGELFF	TGTGCCAGCAGTCCCTCGAACACCGGGGAGCTGTTTTTT
-	TRBD1	TRBV12-5	TRBJ1-1	CASGYPPTGQGAGKAFF	TGTGCTAGTGGTTATCCTCCTACGGGACAGGGGGCGGGAAAAGCTTTCTTT
-	TRBD1	TRBV6-1	TRBJ1-2	CASSRDRPNYGYTF	TGTGCCAGCAGTCGGGACAGGCCTAACTATGGCTACACCTTC
-	-	TRBV9	TRBJ1-3	CASSVGAEAGSTVSSGNTIYF	TGTGCCAGCAGCGTAGGAGCTGAGGCGGGGTCGACCGTCAGCTCTGGAAACACCATATATTTT
-	-	TRBV2	TRBJ1-2	CASSMQGGYGYTF	TGTGCCAGCAGTATGCAGGGAGGCTATGGCTACACCTTC
-	TRBD1	TRBV5-1	TRBJ1-4	CASSRGQGEEKLFF	TGCGCCAGCAGCAGGGGACAGGGAGAAGAAAAACTGTTTTTT
-	TRBD2	TRBV2	TRBJ2-3	CASILGKTSGRCTDTQYF	TGTGCCAGCATTTTAGGGAAGACTAGCGGGCGATGCACAGATACGCAGTATTTT
few	-	TRBV7-2	TRBJ2-2	CASSLGSHPGMNTGELFF	TGTGCCAGCAGCTTAGGATCCCACCCGGGTATGAACACCGGGGAGCTGTTTTTT
-	-	TRBV2	TRBJ1-3	CASSPKESQFTIYF	TGTGCCAGCAGTCCAAAGGAGTCCCAGTTCACCATATATTTT
-	TRBD1	TRBV7-2	TRBJ2-7	CASSFRTGPYEQYF	TGTGCCAGCAGCTTTAGGACAGGACCCTACGAGCAGTACTTC
-	TRBD2	TRBV2	TRBJ2-1	CASSVTSGGLHSSYNEQFF	TGTGCCAGCAGCGTGACTAGCGGGGGGCTCCATAGCTCCTACAATGAGCAGTTCTTC
-	TRBD1	TRBV12-5	TRBJ1-1	CASGFPTGGNTEAFF	TGTGCTAGTGGTTTCCCGACAGGGGGCAACACTGAAGCTTTCTTT
-	-	TRBV2	TRBJ2-5	CASSELEETQYF	TGTGCCAGCAGTGAACTAGAAGAGACCCAGTACTTC
-	-	TRBV14	TRBJ1-6	CASSQDGAISLEAPTSPLHF	TGTGCCAGCAGCCAAGATGGGGCAATCTCGCTGGAAGCTCCTACCTCACCCCTCCACTTT
-	-	TRBV6-1	TRBJ1-2	CASSESTDLRWNGYTF	TGTGCCAGCAGTGAATCGACGGACTTAAGGTGGAATGGCTACACCTTC
-	-	TRBV6-6	TRBJ1-3	CASMRSGNTIYF	TGTGCCAGCATGAGGTCTGGAAACACCATATATTTT